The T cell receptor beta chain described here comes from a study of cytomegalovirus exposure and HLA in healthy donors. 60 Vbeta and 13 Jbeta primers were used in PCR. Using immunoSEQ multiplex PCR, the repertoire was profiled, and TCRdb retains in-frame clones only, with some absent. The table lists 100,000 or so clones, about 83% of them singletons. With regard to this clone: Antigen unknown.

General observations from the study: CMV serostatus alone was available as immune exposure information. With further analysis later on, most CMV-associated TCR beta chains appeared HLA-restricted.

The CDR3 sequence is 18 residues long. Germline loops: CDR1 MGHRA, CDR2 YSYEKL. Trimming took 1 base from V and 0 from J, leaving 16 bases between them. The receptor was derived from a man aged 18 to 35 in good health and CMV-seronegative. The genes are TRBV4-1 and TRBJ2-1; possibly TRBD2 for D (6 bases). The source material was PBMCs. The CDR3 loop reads CASSQVDMGLTSYNEQFF. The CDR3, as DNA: TGCGCCAGCAGCCAAGTGGATATGGGACTCACCTCCTACAATGAGCAGTTCTTC.